This T cell receptor (beta chain) was identified during a study of blood T cell repertoires in COVID-19. Study overall: Specimens from acute and convalescent COVID-19 originated in the United States, Italy and Spain. T cells, B-cell-depleted T cells, or PBMCs supplied cDNA or gDNA.

The germline CDR1 and CDR2 sequences are MGHRA and YSYEKL. V dropped 3 bases and J dropped 4; count of bases not matched to a gene: 9. This CDR3 region has 17 residues. Some clones are missing from TCRdb's copy, which holds only in-frame ones; the method was immunoSEQ multiplex PCR. The data contain some 48,000 clones, around 85% of them seen just once; the ten biggest clones take up around 2.9%. The TCR was taken from an elderly woman with acute or convalescent COVID-19. Sequences were obtained from peripheral blood. The V call is TRBV4-1, the J call TRBJ2-5; 12 bases map to TRBD2. CDR3 sequence (DNA): TGCGCCAGCAGCCAGGCCATTCTAGCGGGGGGGCGAGAGACCCAGTACTTC. Protein product: CASSQAILAGGRETQYF.